The clone carrying this T cell receptor beta chain was recorded at least ten times. Its antigen is unidentified. TCRdb recomputed calls from the PCR reads with MiXCR, one row per CDR3 protein. Altogether around 470,000 distinct CDR3 sequences are present, less than 30% being singletons, with the ten largest covering over 0.6%. The data were obtained in a study of molecular identifiers for immune sequencing clone quantification. Study-wide results and limits: The study found clones above 20 RNA copies held over 98% of effector molecules and under 1% in naive cells.

The sequenced sample was naive CD8+ T cells from blood, with Jurkat cell RNA spiked in. Subset indicated: FACS-sorted CD8+CD4-CCR7+CD45RA+ naive T cells. This TCR was recovered from a human donor in good health. Some libraries in this study had Jurkat cell RNA spiked in.

This chain's CDR3 is CASSQGLAGGKDEQYF. The DNA for the CDR3 is TGCGCCAGCAGCCAAGGACTAGCGGGGGGAAAGGACGAGCAGTACTTC. V is TRBV4-3 and J is TRBJ2-7, with 13 nucleotides matching TRBD2. CDR1 and CDR2 from the germline V gene are LGHNA and YSLEER. Unmatched junction bases numbered 5, after V lost 1 base and J lost 5 bases. This CDR3 region has 16 residues.